This passage covers 17 T cell receptor beta chains from one sample sequenced in a study of beta chain features in type 1 diabetes. Expressed TCRB transcripts were sequenced because the isolated RNA had all been reverse transcribed beforehand. Repertoires were generated with immunoSEQ multiplex PCR, while TCRdb's copy carries only in-frame clones and drops some. This sample has approximately 120,000 clones, with about two fifths found just once. The sample consisted of stem cell memory CD4+ T cells from blood. Receptor source: a woman between 18 and 30 years old in good health.

The V gene is TRBV18, the J gene TRBJ2-7; D may be TRBD1 (6 bases). In germline, CDR1 is KGHSH, CDR2 LQKENI. V was pared by 6 bases and J by 2 bases, with 14 bases between. The CDR3 is 14 residues long. CDR3 DNA sequence: TGTGCCAGCTCGCCAACAGGGACCCCCTACGAGCAGTACTTC. As protein: CASSPTGTPYEQYF.

The V and J genes are TRBV18 and TRBJ2-7; perhaps TRBD1 as D (6 bases). The CDR3 is 12 residues long. Per germline, CDR1 KGHSH and CDR2 LQKENI. The V end was cut by 5 bases, the J end by 4 bases, with 9 bases between. The CDR3 reads CASSSRGYEQYF. The DNA for the CDR3 is TGTGCCAGCTCATCGAGGGGGTACGAGCAGTACTTC.

This clone was counted a few times. The chain links TRBV6-5 to TRBJ1-5; no reliable D call. Germline V CDR1 and CDR2: MNHEY, SVGAGI. The CDR3 sequence is 14 residues long. V dropped 7 bases and J dropped 1 base, with 11 bases sitting between them. The CDR3 DNA follows: TGTGCCAGCAACCCCACAAACAGCAATCAGCCCCAGCATTTT. Translation gives CASNPTNSNQPQHF.

This clone has more than one count but fewer than ten. The chain carries TRBV18 and TRBJ2-5; 11 bases map to TRBD2. Germline V CDR1 and CDR2: KGHSH, LQKENI. The CDR3 is 16 residues long. J was trimmed by 2 bases and V by 4 bases; bases with no gene match: 6. This chain's CDR3 is CASSLILAGDQETQYF. The CDR3 nucleotides are TGTGCCAGCTCACTTATACTAGCGGGAGATCAAGAGACCCAGTACTTC.

The chain employs TRBV7-2 and TRBJ2-3, with D unresolved. Deletions cut 5 bases from V and 13 bases from J, with 16 bases between. This CDR3 is 12 amino acids long. Germline V gene sequence: CDR1 SGHTA, CDR2 FQGNSA. The CDR3 protein is CASSRRLETEYF. Here the CDR3 DNA reads TGTGCCAGCAGCCGTCGACTGGAGACGGAGTATTTT.

The J gene is TRBJ2-7, the V gene TRBV7-2; 10 bases line up with TRBD1. CDR3 length: 14 amino acids. CDR1 and CDR2 (germline): SGHTA, FQGNSA. The V gene end was trimmed by 3 bases and the J gene end by 6 bases; junction bases not matched to a gene: 5. The CDR3 nucleotides are TGTGCCAGCAGCTTTGACAGGGGGCGCGGCGAGCAGTACTTC. As protein: CASSFDRGRGEQYF.

The genes are TRBV11-2 and TRBJ1-2; D is perhaps TRBD1 (6 bases). From germline, CDR1 is SGHAT and CDR2 FQNNGV. The CDR3 totals 15 residues. Trimming left V 4 bases short and J 5 bases short, with 17 bases between. CDR3 region: CASSSLSGHTYGYTF. CDR3 sequence (DNA): TGTGCCAGCAGCTCATTGTCGGGACATACATATGGCTACACCTTC. Full variable domain (remainder filled in from reference TRBV11-2 and TRBJ1-2): EAGVAQSPRYKIIEKRQSVAFWCNPISGHATLYWYQQILGQGPKLLIQFQNNGVVDDSQLPKDRFSAERLKGVDSTLKIQPAKLEDSAVYLCASSSLSGHTYGYTFGSGTRLTVV.

The CDR3 bases are TGTGCCAGCAGTCGTAGACTAGCGGGAGTTTTTAGCGAGCAGTACTTC. Protein sequence: CASSRRLAGVFSEQYF. This chain uses TRBV28 with TRBJ2-7; 12 bases fit TRBD2. V was clipped by 5 bases and J by 6 bases; unmatched bases: 11. Germline V gene data show CDR1 as MDHEN and CDR2 as SYDVKM. The CDR3 spans 16 residues.

The J gene is TRBJ2-1, the V gene TRBV5-4; maybe TRBD2 (6 bases). Germline V CDR1 and CDR2: SGHNT, YYREEE (reference sequence). The V and J ends lost 4 bases and 3 bases respectively, with 11 bases between them. The CDR3 covers 14 residues. CDR3 residues: CASSLGGVYNEQFF. In nucleotides, the CDR3 is TGTGCCAGCAGCCTCGGAGGGGTCTACAATGAGCAGTTCTTC. Full variable domain (outside the CDR3, taken from reference TRBV5-4 and TRBJ2-1): ETGVTQSPTHLIKTRGQQVTLRCSSQSGHNTVSWYQQALGQGPQFIFQYYREEENGRGNFPPRFSGLQFPNYSSELNVNALELDDSALYLCASSLGGVYNEQFFGPGTRLTVL.

The J gene is TRBJ2-1, the V gene TRBV5-1, with 12 bases aligning to TRBD2. The CDR3 covers 15 residues. The V gene end was trimmed by 5 bases and the J gene end by 10 bases; junction bases not matched to a gene: 10. Germline values: CDR1 SGHRS, CDR2 YFSETQ. CDR3 sequence: CASRSRLAGENEQFF. As DNA, the CDR3 is TGCGCCAGCAGATCGAGACTAGCGGGAGAAAACGAGCAGTTCTTC.

This chain connects TRBV18 to TRBJ2-5, with 8 bases identical to TRBD1. The germline CDR1 and CDR2 sequences are KGHSH and LQKENI. CDR3 size: 14 residues. J lost 5 bases, V lost 4 bases, and 6 bases had no gene match. CDR3 sequence: CASSLGQGEETQYF. Here the CDR3 DNA reads TGTGCCAGCTCACTAGGACAGGGAGAGGAGACCCAGTACTTC.

This clone appeared a single time. The chain uses TRBV6-5 and TRBJ2-1; 9 bases line up with TRBD2. Unmatched junction bases numbered 9, after V lost 5 bases and J lost 7 bases. This CDR3 is 15 amino acids long. CDR1 is MNHEY, CDR2 SVGAGI, per germline. The CDR3 protein is CASSNSGRGLNEQFF. The CDR3 coding sequence is TGTGCCAGCAGTAATAGCGGGAGAGGGCTTAATGAGCAGTTCTTC.

The chain links TRBV14 to TRBJ2-7; 10 positions agree with TRBD1. The CDR3 spans 16 residues. The ends lost 3 bases at V and 1 base at J; junction bases unmatched: 6. CDR1 is SGHDN and CDR2 is FVKESK in the germline V gene. DNA of the CDR3: TGTGCCAGCAGCCATATTGCGGGACAGGGGTCCTACGAGCAGTACTTC. It encodes CASSHIAGQGSYEQYF.

CDR3: CASSVTGLYNEQFF. The DNA of the CDR3 is TGTGCCAGCAGTGTTACAGGTCTTTACAATGAGCAGTTCTTC. The V gene is TRBV25-1, the J gene TRBJ2-1, with D tentatively TRBD1 (5 bases). This CDR3 comprises 14 residues. Germline values: CDR1 MGHDK, CDR2 SYGVNS. V was shortened by 4 bases and J by 4 bases, with 11 bases between the two germline ends.

This clone appeared a few times. The chain couples TRBV5-4 to TRBJ2-3, with D possibly being TRBD2 (5 bases). V was clipped by 2 bases and J by 0 bases, with 10 bases between them. The CDR3 has 15 residues. The germline V gene encodes CDR1 SGHNT and CDR2 YYREEE (reference sequence). This CDR3 is CASSFGGLSTDTQYF. The CDR3 coding sequence is TGTGCCAGCAGCTTCGGAGGTCTAAGCACAGATACGCAGTATTTT.

A few counts support this clone. J is TRBJ1-1 and V is TRBV6-5; D is uncertain. The CDR3 loop spans 15 amino acids. The germline V gene has CDR1 MNHEY and CDR2 SVGAGI. V was pared by 7 bases and J by 10 bases, with 25 bases between. The CDR3 region is CASKPPGQLAGRAFF. The CDR3 DNA sequence: TGTGCCAGCAAGCCCCCCGGGCAGCTCGCGGGAAGAGCTTTCTTT.

Here the CDR3 DNA reads TGTGCCAGCAGCTTAACTAGCGGGAGTCGTGCCGGGTCATTCTTC. It is translated as CASSLTSGSRAGSFF. The chain is built from TRBV7-9 and TRBJ2-1, with 11 bases matching TRBD2. CDR1 is SEHNR, CDR2 FQNEAQ, per germline (reference sequence). The CDR3 sequence is 15 residues long. J gave up 16 bases and V 2 bases, and 13 bases lay outside the gene matches.